These T cell receptor beta chains were read from a single sample in a study of cytomegalovirus exposure and HLA in healthy donors. Clones were sequenced by immunoSEQ multiplex PCR, and TCRdb holds only the in-frame ones, with some missing. The top ten clones hold approximately 24% of a sample with 60,000 to 65,000 clones, more than 70% of them seen once. The sequenced sample was PBMCs. The receptors derive from a woman in her 40s in good health and CMV-seropositive. CDR3s include the opening cysteine and the closing phenylalanine or tryptophan. The D gene is left open where the match is weak. Clone size is not always given. Where it is, it says once, few, many or a class for expanded clones.

j_call d_call v_call clone_size cdr3_nt cdr3_aa
TRBJ1-4 - TRBV9 - TGTGCCAGCAGCCCTCGGGCAGGGCTTAATGAAAAACTGTTTTTT CASSPRAGLNEKLFF
TRBJ2-3 TRBD2 TRBV30 - TGTGCCTGGAGTCAAAGCGGGGGTCCCACAGATACGCAGTATTTT CAWSQSGGPTDTQYF
TRBJ2-7 - TRBV18 - TGTGCCAGCTCACCTTCGGTCGGTTCGTACGAGCAGTACTTC CASSPSVGSYEQYF
TRBJ1-5 - TRBV7-2 - TGTGCCAGCAGCTCATCCAGACAGACCAATCAGCCCCAGCATTTT CASSSSRQTNQPQHF
TRBJ2-7 TRBD1 TRBV30 - TGTGCCTGGAGCCGGAAAGACAGGGATGAGCAGTACTTC CAWSRKDRDEQYF
TRBJ2-7 - TRBV5-4 - TGTGCCAGCAGCTTCCCTCGGACAGGAGGGGCCGACGAGCAGTACTTC CASSFPRTGGADEQYF
TRBJ2-1 TRBD2 TRBV19 - TGTGCCAGTAGCCACGGGGGGGCCACGGGCGTACTAAATGAGCAGTTCTTC CASSHGGATGVLNEQFF
TRBJ1-2 - TRBV7-7 once TGTGCCAGCAGCCCGATCGCGTCCCGGGGCTATGGCTACACCTTC CASSPIASRGYGYTF
TRBJ1-3 - TRBV7-9 - TGTGCCAGCAGCTTAGGGGGGGTCTCTGGAAACACCATATATTTT CASSLGGVSGNTIYF
TRBJ2-3 TRBD2 TRBV7-2 - TGTGCCAGCAGCTTGGCGGGGGATTACACAGATACGCAGTATTTT CASSLAGDYTDTQYF
TRBJ2-2 TRBD2 TRBV5-1 - TGCGCCAGCAGCTTCGGGACTAGCGGGGGGGCCCGGGAGCTGTTTTTT CASSFGTSGGARELFF
TRBJ1-4 - TRBV4-1 - TGTGCCAGCAGAGGCGGGCTGAATGAAAAACTGTTTTTT CASRGGLNEKLFF
TRBJ2-7 - TRBV5-1 - TGCGCCAGCAGCCCCACCGTAGGTAGCCTCGAGCAGTACTTC CASSPTVGSLEQYF
TRBJ1-5 - TRBV30 - TGTGCCTGGAGTCGTAGACAGTCTAATCAGCCCCAGCATTTT CAWSRRQSNQPQHF
TRBJ1-1 TRBD1 TRBV7-9 - TGTGCCAGCAGCTTCCTCAACGACAGGGCTGAAGCTTTCTTT CASSFLNDRAEAFF
TRBJ2-3 TRBD1 TRBV10-3 - TGTGCCATCAGACCCGGGACAGATAGCACAGATACGCAGTATTTT CAIRPGTDSTDTQYF
TRBJ1-1 TRBD1 TRBV23-1 - TGCGCCAGCGGAAAAGGGGGCTTTGGGAACACTGAAGCTTTCTTT CASGKGGFGNTEAFF
TRBJ2-7 TRBD2 TRBV11-1 - TGTGCCAGCGGACCACTAGCGGGGGGCTACGAGCAGTACTTC CASGPLAGGYEQYF
TRBJ1-2 - TRBV27 - TGTGCCAGCAGGCAGACCGGAGATAGCTATGGCTACACCTTC CASRQTGDSYGYTF
TRBJ2-7 - TRBV7-8 - TGTGCCAGCAGCTTAGCAGGGGGTCTCTACGAGCAGTACTTC CASSLAGGLYEQYF
TRBJ1-4 - TRBV7-9 - TGTGCCAGCAGCTTAGGCGGGAGTGAAAAACTGTTTTTT CASSLGGSEKLFF
TRBJ1-1 TRBD1 TRBV5-4 - TGTGCCAGCAGCCCCCAGGGGGCGCGGAGCACTGAAGCTTTCTTT CASSPQGARSTEAFF
TRBJ2-7 TRBD1 TRBV4-3 few TGCGCCAGCAGCCAAGCTAGGACAGGGGCCTACGAGCAGTACTTC CASSQARTGAYEQYF
TRBJ2-7 TRBD2 TRBV29-1 - TGCAGCACGGGACTAGCGGGGGGCGAGCAGTACTTC CSTGLAGGEQYF
TRBJ2-5 TRBD1 TRBV19 few TGTGCCAGTAGTATTGACAGGGGGCGAGTGGAGACCCAGTACTTC CASSIDRGRVETQYF
TRBJ2-5 - TRBV2 - TGTGCCAGCAGCCTGGAGCGGCAAGAGACCCAGTACTTC CASSLERQETQYF
TRBJ1-2 TRBD1 TRBV7-9 - TGTGCCAGCAGCTTAGTGGACAGGGGATATGGCTACACCTTC CASSLVDRGYGYTF
TRBJ1-1 TRBD1 TRBV6-4 - TGTGCCAGCAAAACAAACCGGGACAGCATCGAAGCTTTCTTT CASKTNRDSIEAFF
TRBJ1-3 - TRBV10-3 - TGTGCCATCAGTCGACTCCAGACAGGAACCTACTCTGGAAACACCATATATTTT CAISRLQTGTYSGNTIYF
TRBJ2-2 TRBD1 TRBV7-2 - TGTGCCAGCAGCTCTTACAGGGGCACCGGGGAGCTGTTTTTT CASSSYRGTGELFF
TRBJ1-4 TRBD1 TRBV5-4 - TGTGCCAGCAGCCAGGGGGATAGGGCCGGTAATGAAAAACTGTTTTTT CASSQGDRAGNEKLFF
TRBJ1-1 TRBD1 TRBV7-9 - TGTGCCAGCAGCTTACCCGGGACAGTTGAAGCTTTCTTT CASSLPGTVEAFF
TRBJ2-1 TRBD2 TRBV9 few TGTGCCAGCAGCCCGGGACTAGCAATGTCGTACAATGAGCAGTTCTTC CASSPGLAMSYNEQFF
TRBJ2-7 TRBD2 TRBV10-1 - TGCGCCAGCAGTGGGAAACCTACTAGCGGGGTCTCCTACGAGCAGTACTTC CASSGKPTSGVSYEQYF
TRBJ2-7 TRBD1 TRBV27 - TGTGCCAGCAGTTATCGACAGGGGGCGCTGAACGAGCAGTACTTC CASSYRQGALNEQYF
TRBJ2-7 - TRBV5-1 - TGCGCCAGCAGCAAGGAGGGCGGGGAGCAGTACTTC CASSKEGGEQYF
TRBJ1-2 - TRBV29-1 few TGCAGCGCCCAGGAAGGCCTCGCGGGCTACACCTTC CSAQEGLAGYTF
TRBJ2-1 TRBD2 TRBV29-1 - TGCAGCGTTGCCCCCCCCCGGGCGGGGGGGGCCGTGAATGAGCAGTTCTTC CSVAPPRAGGAVNEQFF